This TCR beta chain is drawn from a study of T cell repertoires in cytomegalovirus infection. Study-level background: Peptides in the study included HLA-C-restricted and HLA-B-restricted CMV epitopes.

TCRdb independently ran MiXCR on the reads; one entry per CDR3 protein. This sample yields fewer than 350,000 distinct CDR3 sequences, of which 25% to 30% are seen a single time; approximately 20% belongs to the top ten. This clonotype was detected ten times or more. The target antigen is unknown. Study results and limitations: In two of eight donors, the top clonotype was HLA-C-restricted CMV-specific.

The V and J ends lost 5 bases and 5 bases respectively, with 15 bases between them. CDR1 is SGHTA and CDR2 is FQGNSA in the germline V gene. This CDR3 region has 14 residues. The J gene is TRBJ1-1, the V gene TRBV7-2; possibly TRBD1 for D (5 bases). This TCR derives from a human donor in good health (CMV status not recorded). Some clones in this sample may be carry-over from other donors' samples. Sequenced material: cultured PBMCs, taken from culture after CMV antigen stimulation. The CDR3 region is CASSRSGGGTEAFF. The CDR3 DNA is TGTGCCAGCAGCCGCTCCGGGGGGGGAACTGAAGCTTTCTTT.